The 31 T cell receptor beta chains presented below share a single source sample, sequenced in a study of blood T cell repertoires in COVID-19 (dated by TCRdb to about 2020). Receptor amplification or capture employed the immunoSEQ multiplex PCR assay. Here the immuneACCESS table is served through TCRdb, limited to in-frame sequences with V and J called. Missing clones are a known gap in these copies; in checked studies unresolved V genes cover under half, and the rest lacks a known reason. The sample data list more than 55,000 clones, and approximately 90% of these were observed just once. The ten largest clones capture around 8% of the sample. The material sequenced was peripheral blood. All receptors derive from a human donor with active COVID-19. The donor label of this sample is uncertain.

As regards this clone: Different DNA sequences within this sample yield the same CDR3. The gene calls are TRBV28 and TRBJ1-3, with D possibly being TRBD1 (6 bases). The ends were cut back, 4 bases at V and 1 base at J, with 8 bases in the middle. Germline V gives CDR1 MDHEN, CDR2 SYDVKM. The CDR3 is 14 amino acids. The CDR3 here is CASSSRGSGNTIYF. CDR3 in DNA: TGTGCCAGCAGTTCCAGGGGATCTGGAAACACCATATATTTT.

The chain links TRBV4-3 to TRBJ2-1; 11 bases agree with TRBD2. V trimming: 0 bases; J trimming: 10 bases; junction bases outside the gene matches: 5. CDR3 length: 15 amino acids. Germline V gene lookup returns CDR1 LGHNA and CDR2 YSLEER. CDR3 nucleotide sequence: TGCGCCAGCAGCCAAGATAGCGGGGGGGCTAAGGAGCAGTTCTTC. Protein: CASSQDSGGAKEQFF.

The CDR3 region has the DNA TGTGCCAGCAGCTTAAAGGGGACTAGCGAGTACGAGCAGTACTTC. This sequence encodes CASSLKGTSEYEQYF. The V call is TRBV7-3, the J call TRBJ2-7; TRBD2 agrees at 10 bases. The junction had 4 bases not matched to a gene; V was cut back by 1 base and J by 4 bases. The CDR3 is 15 amino acids. The germline V gene encodes CDR1 SGHTA and CDR2 FQGTGA. The full variable domain, with the rest looked up from reference TRBV7-3 and TRBJ2-7, is GAGVSQTPSNKVTEKGKYVELRCDPISGHTALYWYRQSLGQGPEFLIYFQGTGAADDSGLPNDRFFAVRPEGSVSTLKIQRTERGDSAVYLCASSLKGTSEYEQYFGPGTRLTVT.

This clone was recorded only once. The rearrangement joins TRBV5-4 to TRBJ1-1; 8 positions agree with TRBD1. The CDR3 sequence is 13 residues long. Germline V gene lookup returns CDR1 SGHNT and CDR2 YYREEE (reference sequence). After removal of 3 bases from V and 9 bases from J, the junction contained 7 bases not matched to a gene. CDR3 sequence reads: CASSSSGTGKAFF. CDR3 nucleotides: TGTGCCAGCAGCTCTTCCGGGACAGGTAAAGCTTTCTTT.

The genes are TRBV10-3 and TRBJ2-3; TRBD2 might be the D (5 bases). Germline V CDR1 and CDR2: ENHRY, SYGVKD. Trimming cost V 8 bases and J 4 bases, with 10 bases left between them. This CDR3 comprises 12 residues. CDR3 nucleotides: TGTGCCATCGAAGGGAGCCCAGATACGCAGTATTTT. It specifies CAIEGSPDTQYF.

This sequence joins TRBV5-1 and TRBJ2-2; D call uncertain. Trimming took 1 base from V and 0 from J, leaving 10 bases between them. The CDR3 has 16 amino acids. Looked up from germline, CDR1 is SGHRS and CDR2 is YFSETQ. CDR3 loop: CASSLSTTSNTGELFF. CDR3 bases: TGCGCCAGCAGCTTGTCTACTACCTCGAACACCGGGGAGCTGTTTTTT.

In its sample, this clone was seen once. The CDR3 region is CATSRDREAEAFF. DNA of the CDR3: TGTGCCACCAGCAGAGATCGCGAAGCTGAAGCTTTCTTT. The V and J genes are TRBV15 and TRBJ1-1; D unclear. The CDR3 loop spans 13 amino acids. The V end lost 0 bases, the J end lost 6 bases, and 8 bases lay between the germline ends. The germline CDR1 and CDR2 sequences are LNHNV and YYDKDF (reference sequence).

The genes are TRBV5-1 and TRBJ1-1; 7 bases are shared with TRBD1. There are 16 residues in the CDR3. The germline gives CDR1 SGHRS, CDR2 YFSETQ. J gave up 0 bases and V 4 bases, and 9 bases lay outside the gene matches. The CDR3 reads CASSPGVTGMNTEAFF. For the CDR3, the DNA is TGCGCCAGCAGCCCAGGGGTGACAGGGATGAACACTGAAGCTTTCTTT.

About this clone itself: One end of the junction varies from germline; a read error may be responsible. V is TRBV7-7 and J is TRBJ1-2; TRBD1 matches 8 bases. The CDR3 is 12 amino acids. The V gene's germline CDR1 is SSHAT and CDR2 FNYEAQ (reference sequence). The CDR3 loop reads CASSTTGEGYTF. CDR3 in DNA: TGTGCTAGCAGCACGACAGGGGAAGGCTACACCTTC.

The rearrangement links TRBV7-8 to TRBJ2-1; D perhaps matches TRBD2 (5 bases). The CDR3 covers 21 residues. V was trimmed by 4 bases and J by 0 bases, leaving 28 bases between them. The germline gives CDR1 SGHVS, CDR2 FQNEAQ. The CDR3 loop is CASSYFSVRLAPTGSYNEQFF. CDR3 nucleotides: TGTGCCAGCAGCTACTTTTCTGTTCGCCTAGCCCCAACCGGCTCCTACAATGAGCAGTTCTTC.

The DNA of the CDR3 is TGTGCCATCAGGACCGGACTAGCGGGGGCCTACAATGAGCAGTTCTTC. This gives the protein CAIRTGLAGAYNEQFF. V usage is TRBV10-3 and J usage is TRBJ2-1; 13 bases are a match to TRBD2. Germline CDR1 is ENHRY and CDR2 is SYGVKD. The CDR3 has 16 residues. Losses at the gene ends were 6 bases for V and 2 bases for J; bases not matched to a gene: 4.

This chain uses TRBV2 with TRBJ2-5; 8 bases are shared with TRBD2. CDR1 and CDR2 from the germline V gene are SNHLY and FYNNEI. This CDR3 has 16 residues. The trim removed 10 bases at V and 2 bases at J, leaving 15 bases unmatched. The CDR3 DNA reads as TGTGCCACCGCCGCCCGGACTAGCCTAACTCAAGAGACCCAGTACTTC. Encoded protein: CATAARTSLTQETQYF.

The chain has TRBV3-1 (or the pseudogene TRBV3-2) and TRBJ2-1; perhaps TRBD2 as D (6 bases). Germline V gene data show CDR1 as LGHDT and CDR2 as YNNKEL (reference sequence). Trimming left V 1 base short and J 3 bases short, with 16 bases between. There are 17 residues in the CDR3. The CDR3 coding sequence is TGTGCCAGCAGCCAAGGAAACACCCCGGGGGACTACAATGAGCAGTTCTTC. It encodes CASSQGNTPGDYNEQFF.

The V gene is TRBV6-1, the J gene TRBJ1-1; the D is unclear. The germline V gene encodes CDR1 MNHNS and CDR2 SASEGT. The CDR3 spans 15 residues. Trimming took 1 base from V and 11 from J, leaving 20 bases between them. CDR3 loop: CASSEEYTLRGLAFF. DNA of the CDR3: TGTGCCAGCAGTGAAGAGTACACCCTCCGAGGTTTGGCTTTCTTT.

This chain links TRBV20-1 with TRBJ1-2, with a tentative D call TRBD1 (6 bases). The germline V and J ends were trimmed by 3 bases and 3 bases, with 17 bases remaining between them. This CDR3 has 15 residues. The V gene's germline CDR1 is DFQATT and CDR2 SNEGSKA (reference sequence). CDR3: CSASGRGALDYGYTF. DNA of the CDR3: TGCAGTGCTAGTGGCCGGGGGGCGCTGGACTATGGCTACACCTTC.

The chain recombines TRBV30 with TRBJ2-3, with TRBD1 matching over 8 bases. The length of the CDR3 is 14 residues. Trimming at V came to 3 bases and at J to 2 bases, leaving 4 bases not matched to a gene. Germline CDR1 and CDR2: GTSNPN and SVGIG (reference sequence). The CDR3 loop is CAWSWTGPTDTQYF. The CDR3 nucleotides are TGTGCCTGGAGCTGGACAGGGCCCACAGATACGCAGTATTTT.

The chain recombines TRBV19 with TRBJ2-1; 9 positions match TRBD1. This CDR3 has 13 residues. V shed 5 bases, J shed 9 bases, and the junction held 5 bases outside the gene matches. CDR1 is LNHDA and CDR2 is SQIVND in the germline V gene (reference sequence). The CDR3 here is CASSADRGGEQFF. The CDR3 nucleotides read TGTGCCAGTAGTGCCGACAGGGGGGGTGAGCAGTTCTTC. The entire variable domain, with the rest obtained from reference TRBV19 and TRBJ2-1, is as follows: DGGITQSPKYLFRKEGQNVTLSCEQNLNHDAMYWYRQDPGQGLRLIYYSQIVNDFQKGDIAEGYSVSREKKESFPLTVTSAQKNPTAFYLCASSADRGGEQFFGPGTRLTVL.

This clone was counted a single time. The V and J genes are TRBV30 and TRBJ2-1, with a possible D match to TRBD1 (7 bases). Germline V gene sequence: CDR1 GTSNPN, CDR2 SVGIG (reference sequence). V gave up 7 bases and J gave up 5 bases, with 12 bases separating them. This CDR3 has 12 amino acids. CDR3 residues: CASAGQHNEQFF. The CDR3 coding sequence is TGTGCCTCCGCGGGACAGCACAATGAGCAGTTCTTC.

The genes are TRBV6-5 and TRBJ1-2; TRBD1 is a possible D gene (5 bases). Germline V gene sequence: CDR1 MNHEY, CDR2 SVGAGI. V was shortened by 0 bases and J by 2 bases, with 7 bases between the two germline ends. The CDR3 runs to 14 residues. The CDR3 DNA is TGTGCCAGCAGTTACTCGGAGGGGAACTATGGCTACACCTTC. Protein: CASSYSEGNYGYTF.

The J gene is TRBJ1-3, the V gene TRBV4-1; maybe TRBD1 (6 bases). The V gene's germline CDR1 is MGHRA and CDR2 YSYEKL. V dropped 4 bases and J dropped 2 bases, with 12 bases sitting between them. This CDR3 region has 15 residues. CDR3 nucleotide sequence: TGCGCCAGCAGCCCTTTGGCAGGGGCTGGAAACACCATATATTTT. Amino acid sequence: CASSPLAGAGNTIYF.

This sequence joins TRBV5-8 and TRBJ2-7, with D possibly being TRBD1 (5 bases). CDR3 length: 15 amino acids. CDR1 is SGHTS, CDR2 YDEGEE, per germline. Trimming took 0 bases from V and 7 from J, leaving 17 bases between them. CDR3 in DNA: TGTGCCAGCAGCTTGGGCAATGGGGCAGCTGAGGAGCAGTACTTC. This gives the protein CASSLGNGAAEEQYF.

CDR3 protein: CASRAFPSGGDEQYF. The CDR3 DNA follows: TGTGCCAGCAGGGCCTTCCCGTCAGGGGGCGACGAGCAGTACTTC. V usage is TRBV5-4 and J usage is TRBJ2-7; 8 nucleotides line up with TRBD1. CDR3 length equals 15 residues. V was clipped by 5 bases and J by 5 bases; unmatched bases: 12. Per the germline V gene, CDR1 is SGHNT and CDR2 is YYREEE (reference sequence). Full variable domain (missing parts from reference TRBV5-4 and TRBJ2-7): ETGVTQSPTHLIKTRGQQVTLRCSSQSGHNTVSWYQQALGQGPQFIFQYYREEENGRGNFPPRFSGLQFPNYSSELNVNALELDDSALYLCASRAFPSGGDEQYFGPGTRLTVT.

V is TRBV2 and J is TRBJ2-2; 7 bases fit TRBD2. Trimming took 0 bases from V and 7 from J; bases not matched to a gene: 11. This CDR3 spans 17 amino acids. Germline V CDR1 and CDR2: SNHLY, FYNNEI. In nucleotides, the CDR3 is TGTGCCAGCAGTGAAGCGCTCGCGGGAGAGGGCCACGGGGAGCTGTTTTTT. Its translation: CASSEALAGEGHGELFF.

This chain uses TRBV19 with TRBJ2-1; TRBD1 might be the D (5 bases). CDR1 and CDR2 (germline): LNHDA, SQIVND (reference sequence). V lost 0 bases and J lost 1, with 10 bases in between. The CDR3 sequence is 16 residues long. The CDR3 spells CASSIERTLSYNEQFF. The CDR3 region has the DNA TGTGCCAGTAGTATAGAGAGGACATTATCCTACAATGAGCAGTTCTTC.

The rearrangement links TRBV3-1 (or the pseudogene TRBV3-2) to TRBJ2-7; 7 nucleotides agree with TRBD2. Losses at the gene ends were 4 bases for V and 3 bases for J; bases not matched to a gene: 12. Germline V gene sequence: CDR1 LGHDT, CDR2 YNNKEL (reference sequence). This CDR3 has 16 amino acids. In DNA form, the CDR3 reads TGTGCCAGCAGCCCCAACCGGGGGGACGGACTCTACGAGCAGTACTTC. Translating gives CASSPNRGDGLYEQYF.

The chain combines TRBV4-3 with TRBJ1-1; D is perhaps TRBD1 (6 bases). CDR1 and CDR2 (germline): LGHNA, YSLEER. V dropped 4 bases and J dropped 11 bases, with 23 bases sitting between them. CDR3 length: 15 residues. CDR3 amino acids: CASSPPSGGQVRAFF. As DNA, the CDR3 is TGCGCCAGCAGCCCCCCCTCGGGGGGCCAGGTTAGGGCTTTCTTT.

The chain has TRBV2 and TRBJ2-6; the match to TRBD2 covers 8 bases. The germline V gene encodes CDR1 SNHLY and CDR2 FYNNEI. Unmatched junction bases numbered 5, after V lost 7 bases and J lost 0 bases. The CDR3 runs 16 residues. The CDR3 is CASTGLVGSGANVLTF. The CDR3 region has the DNA TGTGCCAGCACGGGACTAGTGGGCTCTGGGGCCAACGTCCTGACTTTC.

This chain joins TRBV4-3 and TRBJ1-4; 7 bases are a match to TRBD1. With 1 base clipped from V and 6 bases from J, the junction kept 5 bases outside the gene matches. The germline V gene has CDR1 LGHNA and CDR2 YSLEER. CDR3 size: 15 residues. The CDR3 reads CASSQGRGRDEKLFF. The CDR3 DNA is TGCGCCAGCAGCCAAGGAAGGGGGCGCGATGAAAAACTGTTTTTT.

The chain employs TRBV5-6 and TRBJ2-7; TRBD2 matches 7 bases. J was trimmed by 2 bases and V by 1 base; bases with no gene match: 9. The CDR3 is 16 amino acids. Germline CDR1 is SGHDT and CDR2 is YYEEEE. CDR3 sequence reads: CASSLTGGRVPYEQYF. CDR3 coding DNA: TGTGCCAGCAGCTTGACGGGGGGTCGGGTTCCCTACGAGCAGTACTTC.

The rearrangement links TRBV5-6 to TRBJ1-2; D call uncertain. The V gene's germline CDR1 is SGHDT and CDR2 YYEEEE. V lost 0 bases and J 1 base, leaving 10 bases between the germline ends. The CDR3 runs 15 residues. DNA of the CDR3: TGTGCCAGCAGCTTGGAGCACCGGGGTAACTATGGCTACACCTTC. This translates into CASSLEHRGNYGYTF.

Notes on this clone: Other DNA sequences in the same sample also yield this CDR3. The chain recombines TRBV24-1 with TRBJ2-7; possibly TRBD1 for D (6 bases). CDR3 size: 14 residues. In germline, CDR1 is KGHDR, CDR2 SFDVKD. V dropped 3 bases and J dropped 0 bases, with 8 bases sitting between them. The CDR3 DNA reads TGTGCCACCAGTGATGGGACAAGCTCCTACGAGCAGTACTTC. Residues: CATSDGTSSYEQYF.